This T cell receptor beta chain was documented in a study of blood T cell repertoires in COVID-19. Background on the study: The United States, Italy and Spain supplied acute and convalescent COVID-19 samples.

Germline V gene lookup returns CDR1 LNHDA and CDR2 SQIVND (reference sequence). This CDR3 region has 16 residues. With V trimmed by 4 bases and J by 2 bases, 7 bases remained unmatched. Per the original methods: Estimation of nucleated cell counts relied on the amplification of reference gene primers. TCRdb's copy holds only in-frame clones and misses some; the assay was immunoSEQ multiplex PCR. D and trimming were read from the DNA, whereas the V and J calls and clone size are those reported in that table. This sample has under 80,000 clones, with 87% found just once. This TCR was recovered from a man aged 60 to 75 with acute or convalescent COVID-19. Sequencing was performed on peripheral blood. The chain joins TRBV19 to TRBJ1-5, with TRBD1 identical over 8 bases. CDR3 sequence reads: CASSTQGAGGNQPQHF. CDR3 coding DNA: TGTGCCAGTAGTACCCAGGGGGCGGGGGGCAATCAGCCCCAGCATTTT.